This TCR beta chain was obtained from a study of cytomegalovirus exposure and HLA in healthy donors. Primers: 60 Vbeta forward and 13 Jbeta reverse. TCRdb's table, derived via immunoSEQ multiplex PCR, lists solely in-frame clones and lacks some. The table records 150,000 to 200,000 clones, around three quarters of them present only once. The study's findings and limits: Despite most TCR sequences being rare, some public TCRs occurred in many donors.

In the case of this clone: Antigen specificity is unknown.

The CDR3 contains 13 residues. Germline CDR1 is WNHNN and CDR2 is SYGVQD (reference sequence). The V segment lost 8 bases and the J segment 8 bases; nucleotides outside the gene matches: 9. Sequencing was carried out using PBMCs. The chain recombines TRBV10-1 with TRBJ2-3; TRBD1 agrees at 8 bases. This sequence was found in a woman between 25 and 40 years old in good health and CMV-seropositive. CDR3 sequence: CASGPTGQVTQYF. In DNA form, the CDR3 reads TGCGCCAGCGGGCCGACGGGACAGGTTACGCAGTATTTT.